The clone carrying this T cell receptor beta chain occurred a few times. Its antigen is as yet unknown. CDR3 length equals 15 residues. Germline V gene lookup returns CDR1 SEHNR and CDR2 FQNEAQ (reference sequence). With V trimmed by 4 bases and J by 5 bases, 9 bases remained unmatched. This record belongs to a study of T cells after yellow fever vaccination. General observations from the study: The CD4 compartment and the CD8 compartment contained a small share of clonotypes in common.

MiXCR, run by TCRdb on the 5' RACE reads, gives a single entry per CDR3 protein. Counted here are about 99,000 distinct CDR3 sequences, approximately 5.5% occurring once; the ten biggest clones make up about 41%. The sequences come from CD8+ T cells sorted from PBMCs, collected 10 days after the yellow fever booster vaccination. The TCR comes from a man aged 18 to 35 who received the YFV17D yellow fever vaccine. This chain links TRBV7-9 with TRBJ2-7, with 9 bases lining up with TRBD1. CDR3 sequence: CASSSPGTGLNEQYF. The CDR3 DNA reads TGTGCCAGCAGCTCTCCTGGGACAGGGTTGAACGAGCAGTACTTC.